These 26 T cell receptor beta chains were all obtained from the same sample, sequenced in a study of T cells in localized non-small cell lung cancer. Clones were read by immunoSEQ multiplex PCR, and TCRdb kept only the in-frame ones, dropping some. The table records about 62,000 clones, 81% of them present only once. The material was PBMCs, obtained before any cancer treatment. These receptors all come from a man aged 40 to 70 with stage II lung adenocarcinoma.

The chain couples TRBV18 to TRBJ1-4; no clear D gene. The CDR3 consists of 16 residues. V gave up 3 bases and J gave up 0 bases, with 11 bases separating them. Germline V gene lookup returns CDR1 KGHSH and CDR2 LQKENI. The CDR3 DNA is TGTGCCAGCTCACCCAACGACGGTGCAACTAATGAAAAACTGTTTTTT. This translates into CASSPNDGATNEKLFF.

V gene TRBV11-2 combines with J gene TRBJ1-2; D unclear. The CDR3 covers 13 residues. Germline CDR1 and CDR2: SGHAT and FQNNGV. V gave up 1 base and J gave up 6 bases, with 9 bases separating them. CDR3 protein: CASSLGFSDGYTF. CDR3 sequence (DNA): TGTGCCAGCAGCTTAGGATTTTCCGATGGCTACACCTTC.

This clone was recorded a few times. The chain joins TRBV2 to TRBJ2-7; TRBD2 matches at 9 bases. The V and J ends lost 6 bases and 3 bases, in that order; junction bases with no gene match: 3. Germline CDR1 SNHLY, CDR2 FYNNEI. The CDR3 length is 13 residues. Here the CDR3 reads CASRTSGVYEQYF. Here the CDR3 DNA reads TGTGCCAGCAGGACTAGCGGAGTCTACGAGCAGTACTTC.

The chain has TRBV5-1 and TRBJ2-7, with TRBD1 matching 8 bases. The CDR3 sequence is 14 residues long. Germline values: CDR1 SGHRS, CDR2 YFSETQ. V lost 0 bases, J lost 5 bases, and 4 bases stayed unmatched. CDR3 bases: TGCGCCAGCAGCTTGGGTCAGGGGGCCAACGAGCAGTACTTC. As protein: CASSLGQGANEQYF.

The V call is TRBV19, the J call TRBJ2-3, with TRBD2 matching 10 bases. This CDR3 has 16 amino acids. Germline CDR1 and CDR2: LNHDA and SQIVND (reference sequence). J was trimmed by 5 bases and V by 5 bases; bases with no gene match: 10. CDR3 residues: CASSARAGGIRDTQYF. The CDR3 nucleotides are TGTGCCAGTAGTGCTCGAGCGGGAGGGATAAGAGATACGCAGTATTTT.

This clone was counted between two and nine times. The chain uses TRBV10-1 and TRBJ1-1; D gene unclear. Trimming removed 2 bases from V and 8 bases from J, with 9 bases in between. Germline assignment: CDR1 WNHNN and CDR2 SYGVQD (reference sequence). The CDR3 covers 12 residues. In nucleotides, the CDR3 is TGCGCCAGCAGTGAGACGGGAAGGGAAGCTTTCTTT. It encodes CASSETGREAFF.

This clone appeared a few times. The chain couples TRBV7-8 to TRBJ2-7; D gene ambiguous. The CDR3 has 13 amino acids. The ends were cut back, 5 bases at V and 6 bases at J, with 14 bases in the middle. The germline gives CDR1 SGHVS, CDR2 FQNEAQ. Written as DNA, the CDR3 is TGTGCCAGCAGCCCACGCACGAGGCGCGAGCAGTACTTC. Its protein is CASSPRTRREQYF.

V and J are TRBV7-9 and TRBJ1-1; D is undetermined. This CDR3 has 12 amino acids. Per the germline V gene, CDR1 is SEHNR and CDR2 is FQNEAQ (reference sequence). V lost 1 base to trimming and J lost 10 bases, with 10 bases between them. The CDR3 is CASSLEGLVAFF. In DNA form, the CDR3 reads TGTGCCAGCAGCTTAGAAGGGTTGGTAGCTTTCTTT.

The V call is TRBV4-2, the J call TRBJ1-2; unclear D gene. Germline V CDR1 and CDR2: LGHNA, YNFKEQ. With 2 bases removed from V and 2 bases from J, the gap between germline ends came to 9 bases. The CDR3 spans 14 residues. The CDR3 DNA sequence: TGTGCCAGCAGCCAAATCAACTTCAACTATGGCTACACCTTC. This sequence encodes CASSQINFNYGYTF.

The chain uses TRBV5-8 and TRBJ1-1; D gene unclear. The CDR3 runs to 14 residues. The germline V gene has CDR1 SGHTS and CDR2 YDEGEE. The V end lost 3 bases, the J end lost 3 bases, and 12 bases lay between the germline ends. CDR3 DNA: TGTGCCAGCAGCTCCCGCCGGCTGGACACTGAAGCTTTCTTT. Encoded protein: CASSSRRLDTEAFF.

DNA for the CDR3: TGTGCCAGCAGCATCGGGACAGTTACTGGAAACACCATATATTTT. Its protein is CASSIGTVTGNTIYF. The V call is TRBV11-2, the J call TRBJ1-3; 7 nucleotides line up with TRBD1. From germline, CDR1 is SGHAT and CDR2 FQNNGV. CDR3 size: 15 residues. Trimming removed 5 bases from V and 2 bases from J; junction bases left unmatched: 6.

In its sample, this clone was seen a few times. The gene calls are TRBV2 and TRBJ1-5, with 11 bases identical to TRBD1. Germline CDR1 reads SNHLY; CDR2 reads FYNNEI. With 6 bases clipped from V and 7 bases from J, the junction kept 5 bases outside the gene matches. The CDR3 contains 14 residues. The CDR3 bases are TGTGCCAGCAGAGGGGGACAGGGGGGGCAGCCCCAGCATTTT. Translation: CASRGGQGGQPQHF.

CDR3 sequence: CASRETVLRSEAFF. CDR3 coding DNA: TGTGCCAGCAGGGAAACCGTTTTGAGGTCCGAAGCTTTCTTT. This rearrangement joins TRBV25-1 to TRBJ1-1; D not certain. V shed 6 bases and J shed 8 bases, with 19 bases lying between them. Germline lookup yields CDR1 MGHDK and CDR2 SYGVNS. The CDR3 length is 14 residues.

CDR3 nucleotides: TGTGCCAGCAGCTCGAGCCCGGGGATAGGCTACGAGCAGTACTTC. Protein sequence: CASSSSPGIGYEQYF. The V call is TRBV9, the J call TRBJ2-7; tentatively, D is TRBD2 (5 bases). The ends were cut back, 4 bases at V and 3 bases at J, with 17 bases in the middle. The V gene's germline CDR1 is SGDLS and CDR2 YYNGEE. The length of the CDR3 is 15 residues.

CDR3: CAWSGADYGYTF. The CDR3 nucleotides are TGTGCCTGGAGTGGGGCGGACTATGGCTACACCTTC. The V and J genes are TRBV30 and TRBJ1-2; D gene uncertain. The CDR3 length is 12 residues. V was shortened by 1 base and J by 3 bases, with 6 bases between the two germline ends. Per germline, CDR1 GTSNPN and CDR2 SVGIG (reference sequence).

CDR3 DNA sequence: TGTGCCAGCAGCCCCGGACTCGGCTCCTACAATGAGCAGTTCTTC. The encoded protein is CASSPGLGSYNEQFF. The chain couples TRBV7-3 to TRBJ2-1; TRBD2 might be the D (5 bases). Per the germline V gene, CDR1 is SGHTA and CDR2 is FQGTGA. This CDR3 contains 15 residues. V was shortened by 5 bases and J by 0 bases, with 11 bases between the two germline ends.

V is TRBV7-9 and J is TRBJ2-7, with D perhaps given as TRBD1 or TRBD2 (5 bases each). V was shortened by 9 bases and J by 4 bases, with 16 bases between the two germline ends. Germline values: CDR1 SEHNR, CDR2 FQNEAQ (reference sequence). The CDR3 consists of 13 residues. CDR3: CASGGPVVYEQYF. The CDR3 coding sequence is TGTGCCAGTGGGGGTCCGGTCGTTTACGAGCAGTACTTC.

J is TRBJ2-7 and V is TRBV4-2; 12 positions match TRBD2. The J segment lost 4 bases and the V segment lost 3 bases, leaving 10 bases of the junction unmatched. CDR3 length equals 17 residues. The V gene's germline CDR1 is LGHNA and CDR2 YNFKEQ. The CDR3 DNA follows: TGTGCCAGCAGCCAGCCTCAAGGACTAGCGGGGATATACGAGCAGTACTTC. Its protein product is CASSQPQGLAGIYEQYF.

The V call is TRBV28, the J call TRBJ1-2, with a weak D call TRBD1 (5 bases). This CDR3 has 15 amino acids. CDR1 and CDR2 (germline): MDHEN, SYDVKM. Trimming took off 5 bases at V and 8 bases at J, with 21 bases between the two ends. In DNA form, the CDR3 reads TGTGCCAGCAGTGATTCCCGGGACCCACCCCTAGGCTACACCTTC. It codes for CASSDSRDPPLGYTF.

The J gene is TRBJ2-6, the V gene TRBV4-1; D is perhaps TRBD1 or TRBD2 (6 bases each). This CDR3 contains 17 residues. The V and J ends lost 4 bases and 4 bases respectively, with 17 bases between them. CDR1 and CDR2 (germline): MGHRA, YSYEKL. The CDR3 DNA is TGCGCCAGCAGCCCAAGGTGGGGGGCGAAGGGGGCCAACGTCCTGACTTTC. As protein: CASSPRWGAKGANVLTF.

In this sample, this clone turned up once. Its ends do not fully match the called genes, so a read error is possible. The gene calls are TRBV5-1 and TRBJ1-6, with TRBD1 matching 7 bases. The CDR3 is made up of 18 amino acids. Germline CDR1 SGHRS, CDR2 YFSETQ. CDR3 DNA sequence: TGCGCCAGCAGCTTACGGGGCGGGACAGCCCGACATAATTCCCCCCCCCACTTT. It yields the protein CASSLRGGTARHNSPPHF.

The chain carries TRBV6-5 and TRBJ2-3; 10 bases agree with TRBD2. This CDR3 comprises 14 residues. V shed 6 bases and J 5 bases; nucleotides not matched to a gene: 5. CDR1 MNHEY and CDR2 SVGAGI come from the germline V gene. The CDR3 sequence is CASRTSGYQDTQYF. CDR3 coding DNA: TGTGCCAGCAGGACTAGCGGGTACCAAGATACGCAGTATTTT.

J is TRBJ2-5 and V is TRBV6-6; D not certain. Trimming removed 6 bases from V and 2 bases from J, with 10 bases in between. The germline V gene has CDR1 MNHNY and CDR2 SVGAGI (reference sequence). This CDR3 is 13 amino acids long. As DNA, the CDR3 is TGTGCCAGCAGCCCCAGCAGGCAAGAGACCCAGTACTTC. Its translation is CASSPSRQETQYF.

The V and J genes are TRBV10-3 and TRBJ2-3; TRBD2 agrees at 7 bases. Germline CDR1 is ENHRY and CDR2 is SYGVKD. V dropped 4 bases and J dropped 1; count of bases not matched to a gene: 2. The CDR3 has 14 residues. CDR3 nucleotide sequence: TGTGCCATCAGTGCAAGCGGGGGCACAGATACGCAGTATTTT. Protein sequence: CAISASGGTDTQYF.

The rearrangement links TRBV7-3 to TRBJ2-3; D is perhaps TRBD2 (6 bases). Per germline, CDR1 SGHTA and CDR2 FQGTGA. This CDR3 comprises 14 residues. Between the trimmed V and J ends, which lost 5 bases and 0 bases, there was a span of 9 bases. CDR3 sequence (DNA): TGTGCCAGCAGCCCCGGGACTAGCACAGATACGCAGTATTTT. Translating gives CASSPGTSTDTQYF.

The chain combines TRBV27 with TRBJ1-5; D is possibly TRBD1 (6 bases). Germline V gives CDR1 MNHEY, CDR2 SMNVEV (reference sequence). V lost 2 bases to trimming and J lost 6 bases, with 8 bases between them. The CDR3 has 13 amino acids. Written as DNA, the CDR3 is TGTGCCAGCAGTTTAACAGGGTTTCAGCCCCAGCATTTT. Translation: CASSLTGFQPQHF.